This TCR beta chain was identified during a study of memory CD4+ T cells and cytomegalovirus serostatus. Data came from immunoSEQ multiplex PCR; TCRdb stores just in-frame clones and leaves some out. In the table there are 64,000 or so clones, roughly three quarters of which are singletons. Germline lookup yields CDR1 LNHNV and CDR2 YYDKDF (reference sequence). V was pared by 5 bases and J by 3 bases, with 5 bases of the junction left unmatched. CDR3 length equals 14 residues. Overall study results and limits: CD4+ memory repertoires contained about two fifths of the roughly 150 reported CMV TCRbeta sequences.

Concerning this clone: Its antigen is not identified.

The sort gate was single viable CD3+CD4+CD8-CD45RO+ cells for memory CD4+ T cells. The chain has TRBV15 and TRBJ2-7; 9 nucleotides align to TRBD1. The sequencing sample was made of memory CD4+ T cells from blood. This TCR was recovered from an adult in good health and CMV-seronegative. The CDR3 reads CATSPRTGDYEQYF. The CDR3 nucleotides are TGTGCCACCAGCCCCCGGACAGGGGACTACGAGCAGTACTTC.